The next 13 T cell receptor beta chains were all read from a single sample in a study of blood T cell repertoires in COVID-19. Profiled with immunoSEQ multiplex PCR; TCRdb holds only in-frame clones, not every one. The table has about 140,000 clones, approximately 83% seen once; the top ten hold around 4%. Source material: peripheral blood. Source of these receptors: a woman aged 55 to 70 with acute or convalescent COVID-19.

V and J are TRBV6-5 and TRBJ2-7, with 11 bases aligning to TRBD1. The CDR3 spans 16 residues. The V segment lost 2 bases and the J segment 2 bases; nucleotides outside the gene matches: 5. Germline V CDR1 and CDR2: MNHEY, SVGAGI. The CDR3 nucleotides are TGTGCCAGCAGTTACAAAGGGACAGGGGGAACCTACGAGCAGTACTTC. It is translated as CASSYKGTGGTYEQYF.

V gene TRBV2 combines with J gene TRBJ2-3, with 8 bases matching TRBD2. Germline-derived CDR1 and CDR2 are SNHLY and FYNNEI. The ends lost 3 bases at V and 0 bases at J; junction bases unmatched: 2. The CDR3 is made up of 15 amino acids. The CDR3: CASSDGLASTDTQYF. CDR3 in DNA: TGTGCCAGCAGTGATGGACTAGCTAGCACAGATACGCAGTATTTT. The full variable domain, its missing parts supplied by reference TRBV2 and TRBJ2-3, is EPEVTQTPSHQVTQMGQEVILRCVPISNHLYFYWYRQILGQKVEFLVSFYNNEISEKSEIFDDQFSVERPDGSNFTLKIRSTKLEDSAMYFCASSDGLASTDTQYFGPGTRLTVL.

CDR3 residues: CASSPTGGNADTQYF. Here the CDR3 DNA reads TGCGCCAGCAGCCCCACGGGAGGGAACGCAGATACGCAGTATTTT. The chain combines TRBV4-1 with TRBJ2-3, with TRBD2 identical over 8 bases. There are 15 residues in the CDR3. CDR1 and CDR2 from the germline V gene are MGHRA and YSYEKL. V was pared by 4 bases and J by 4 bases, with 7 bases of the junction left unmatched.

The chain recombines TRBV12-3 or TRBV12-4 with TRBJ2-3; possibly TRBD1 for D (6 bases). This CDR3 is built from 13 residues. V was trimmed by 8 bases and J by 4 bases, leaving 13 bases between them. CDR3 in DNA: TGTGCCAGCGAACAGGGTGCTGCAGATACGCAGTATTTT. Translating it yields CASEQGAADTQYF.

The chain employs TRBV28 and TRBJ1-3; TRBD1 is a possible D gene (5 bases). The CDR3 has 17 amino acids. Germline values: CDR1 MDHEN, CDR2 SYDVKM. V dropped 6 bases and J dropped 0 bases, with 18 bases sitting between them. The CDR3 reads CASSSGGVPLSGNTIYF. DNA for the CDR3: TGTGCCAGCAGCTCTGGAGGGGTCCCACTCTCTGGAAACACCATATATTTT. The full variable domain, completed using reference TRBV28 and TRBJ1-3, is DVKVTQSSRYLVKRTGEKVFLECVQDMDHENMFWYRQDPGLGLRLIYFSYDVKMKEKGDIPEGYSVSREKKERFSLILESASTNQTSMYLCASSSGGVPLSGNTIYFGEGSWLTVV.

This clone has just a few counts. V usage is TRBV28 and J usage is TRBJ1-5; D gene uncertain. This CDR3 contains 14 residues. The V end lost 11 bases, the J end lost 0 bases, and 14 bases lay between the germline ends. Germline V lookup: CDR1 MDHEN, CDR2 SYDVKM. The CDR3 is CALGETYSNQPQHF. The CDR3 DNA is TGTGCCCTTGGGGAGACATATAGCAATCAGCCCCAGCATTTT.

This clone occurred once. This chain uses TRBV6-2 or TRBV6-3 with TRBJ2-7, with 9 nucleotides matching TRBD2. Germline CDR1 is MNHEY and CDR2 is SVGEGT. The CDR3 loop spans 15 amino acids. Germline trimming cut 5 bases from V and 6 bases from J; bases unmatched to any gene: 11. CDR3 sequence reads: CASSPVGSGRSEQYF. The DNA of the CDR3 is TGTGCCAGCAGTCCCGTTGGTAGCGGGAGAAGCGAGCAGTACTTC.

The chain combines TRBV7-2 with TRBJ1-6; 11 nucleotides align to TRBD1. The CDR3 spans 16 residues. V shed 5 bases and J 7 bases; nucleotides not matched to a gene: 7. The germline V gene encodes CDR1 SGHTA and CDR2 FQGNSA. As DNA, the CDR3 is TGTGCCAGCAGCCCAAGGGACAGGGGGTCGAATTCACCCCTCCACTTT. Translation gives CASSPRDRGSNSPLHF.

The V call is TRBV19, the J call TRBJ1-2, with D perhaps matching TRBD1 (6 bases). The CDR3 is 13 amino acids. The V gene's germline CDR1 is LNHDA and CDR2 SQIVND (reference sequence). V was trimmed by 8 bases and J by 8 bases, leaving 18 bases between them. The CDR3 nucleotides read TGTGCCAGTCTTTCCAGGGGTTTAGGAGGCTACACCTTC. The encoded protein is CASLSRGLGGYTF.

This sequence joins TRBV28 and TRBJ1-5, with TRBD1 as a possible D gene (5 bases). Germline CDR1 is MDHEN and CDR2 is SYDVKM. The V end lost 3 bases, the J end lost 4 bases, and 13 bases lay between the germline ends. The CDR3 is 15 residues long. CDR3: CASSFVQGLNQPQHF. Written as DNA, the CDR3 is TGTGCCAGCAGTTTCGTTCAGGGACTAAATCAGCCCCAGCATTTT.

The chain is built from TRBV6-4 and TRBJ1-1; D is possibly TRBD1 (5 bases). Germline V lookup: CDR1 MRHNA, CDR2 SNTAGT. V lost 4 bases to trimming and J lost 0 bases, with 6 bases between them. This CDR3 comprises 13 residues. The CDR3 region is CASSVGLNTEAFF. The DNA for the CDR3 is TGTGCCAGCAGTGTGGGGCTGAACACTGAAGCTTTCTTT.

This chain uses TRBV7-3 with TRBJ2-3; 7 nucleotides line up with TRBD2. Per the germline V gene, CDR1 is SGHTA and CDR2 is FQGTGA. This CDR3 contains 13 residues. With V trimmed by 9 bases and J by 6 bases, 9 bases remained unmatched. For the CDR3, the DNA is TGTGCCAGTTCCGGGACGCGGGGGGATACGCAGTATTTT. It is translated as CASSGTRGDTQYF.

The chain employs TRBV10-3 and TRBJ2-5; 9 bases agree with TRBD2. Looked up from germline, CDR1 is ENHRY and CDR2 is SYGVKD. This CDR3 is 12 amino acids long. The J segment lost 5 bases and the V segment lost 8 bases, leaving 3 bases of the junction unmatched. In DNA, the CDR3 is TGTGCCATCGGGCTAGCGGGGGAGACCCAGTACTTC. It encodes CAIGLAGETQYF.